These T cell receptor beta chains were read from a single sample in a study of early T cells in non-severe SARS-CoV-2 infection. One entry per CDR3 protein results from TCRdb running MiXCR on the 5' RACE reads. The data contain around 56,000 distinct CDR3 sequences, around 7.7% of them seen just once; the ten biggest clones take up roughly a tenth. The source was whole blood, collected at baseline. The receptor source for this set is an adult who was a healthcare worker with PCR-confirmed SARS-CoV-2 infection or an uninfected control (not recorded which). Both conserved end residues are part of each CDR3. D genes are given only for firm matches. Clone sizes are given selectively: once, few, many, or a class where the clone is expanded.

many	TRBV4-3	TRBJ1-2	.	CASSQGRVYGYTF	TGCGCCAGCAGCCAAGGACGTGTCTATGGCTACACCTTC
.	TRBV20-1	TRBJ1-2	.	CSARGRDGYGYTF	TGCAGTGCTAGAGGGAGGGATGGCTATGGCTACACCTTC
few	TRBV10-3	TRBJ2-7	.	CAISDDYVGEQYF	TGTGCCATCAGTGACGATTATGTCGGCGAGCAGTACTTC
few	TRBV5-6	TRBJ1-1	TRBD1	CASSLLAGGNTEAFF	TGTGCCAGCAGCTTGTTGGCAGGGGGGAACACTGAAGCTTTCTTT
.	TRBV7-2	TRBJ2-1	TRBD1	CASSLNRGSHNEQFF	TGTGCCAGCAGCCTAAACAGGGGTTCGCACAATGAGCAGTTCTTC
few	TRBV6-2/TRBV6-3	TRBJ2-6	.	CASSYLAGSSGANVLTF	TGTGCCAGCAGTTACTTGGCAGGAAGCTCTGGGGCCAACGTCCTGACTTTC
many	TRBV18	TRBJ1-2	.	CASSPVLGFYGYTF	TGTGCCAGCTCACCAGTGCTGGGGTTCTATGGCTACACCTTC
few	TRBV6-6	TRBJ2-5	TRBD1	CASTLGQGLAETQYF	TGTGCCAGCACCCTGGGACAGGGATTAGCAGAGACCCAGTACTTC
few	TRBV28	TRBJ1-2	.	CASSPTVNYGYTF	TGTGCCAGCAGTCCGACAGTAAACTATGGCTACACCTTC
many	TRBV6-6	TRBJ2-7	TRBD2	CASTSGRLSSYEQYF	TGTGCCAGCACCAGCGGGAGACTTAGCTCCTACGAGCAGTACTTC
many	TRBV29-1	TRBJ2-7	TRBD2	CSVGGEFRGSSHEQYF	TGCAGCGTTGGTGGGGAATTTCGCGGGAGTTCCCACGAGCAGTACTTC
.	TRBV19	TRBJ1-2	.	CASRNTLQGLGLALNGYTF	TGTGCCAGCAGAAATACTCTACAGGGCCTCGGACTCGCGTTGAATGGCTACACCTTC
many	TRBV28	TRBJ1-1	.	CASSEDTEAFF	TGTGCCAGCAGTGAGGACACTGAAGCTTTCTTT
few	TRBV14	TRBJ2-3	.	CASSQRRVGTDTQYF	TGTGCCAGCAGCCAAAGAAGGGTGGGGACAGATACGCAGTATTTT
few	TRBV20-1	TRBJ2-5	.	CSASDRETQYF	TGCAGTGCTAGTGACAGAGAGACCCAGTACTTC
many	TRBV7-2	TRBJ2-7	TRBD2	CASSLWVAGGSYEQYF	TGTGCCAGCAGCTTATGGGTAGCGGGAGGGTCCTACGAGCAGTACTTC
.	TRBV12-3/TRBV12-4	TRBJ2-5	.	CASSLSLMAGQQETQYF	TGTGCCAGCAGTTTAAGCCTGATGGCGGGCCAGCAAGAGACCCAGTACTTC
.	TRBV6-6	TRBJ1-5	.	CASSYRQRDQPQHF	TGTGCCAGCAGTTATCGGCAGCGAGACCAGCCCCAGCATTTT
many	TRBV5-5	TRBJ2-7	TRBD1	CASSPPTGVKYEQYF	TGTGCCAGCAGCCCACCGACAGGGGTAAAGTACGAGCAGTACTTC
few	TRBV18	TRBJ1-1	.	CASSPVGGLAFF	TGTGCCAGCTCACCCGTGGGAGGCCTAGCTTTCTTT
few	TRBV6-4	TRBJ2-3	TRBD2	CASSETSGEVDTQYF	TGTGCCAGCAGTGAGACTAGCGGCGAGGTAGATACGCAGTATTTT
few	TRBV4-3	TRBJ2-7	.	CASSQGSQGYEQYF	TGCGCCAGCAGCCAAGGGTCCCAGGGCTACGAGCAGTACTTC
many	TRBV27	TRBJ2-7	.	CARSGGSCYEQYF	TGTGCCCGATCCGGGGGCTCCTGCTACGAGCAGTACTTC
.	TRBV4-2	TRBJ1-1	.	CASSQDPGAANTEAFF	TGTGCCAGCAGCCAAGATCCGGGGGCGGCGAACACTGAAGCTTTCTTT
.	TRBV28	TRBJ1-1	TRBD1	CASSLHGQGRTEAFF	TGTGCCAGCAGTTTACACGGACAGGGGAGAACTGAAGCTTTCTTT
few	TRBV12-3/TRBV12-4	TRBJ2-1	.	CASTRGSNEQFF	TGTGCCAGCACAAGGGGCTCCAATGAGCAGTTCTTC
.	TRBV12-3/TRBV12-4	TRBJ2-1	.	CASTFLGSPYNEQFF	TGTGCCAGCACATTTCTGGGCAGTCCCTACAATGAGCAGTTCTTC
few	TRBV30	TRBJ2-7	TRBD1	CAWSVGGPSAYEQYF	TGTGCCTGGAGTGTAGGGGGCCCCAGCGCCTACGAGCAGTACTTC
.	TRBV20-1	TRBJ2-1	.	CSASGAYWNEQFF	TGCAGTGCTAGCGGGGCTTATTGGAATGAGCAGTTCTTC
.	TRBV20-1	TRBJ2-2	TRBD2	CSARGLAGRAGTGELFF	TGCAGTGCTAGAGGTCTAGCGGGTCGAGCGGGAACCGGGGAGCTGTTTTTT
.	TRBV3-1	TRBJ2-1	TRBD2	CASSQWAGVYNEQFF	TGTGCCAGCAGCCAGTGGGCGGGAGTTTACAATGAGCAGTTCTTC
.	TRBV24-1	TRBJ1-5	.	CATSESTHQPQHF	TGTGCCACCAGTGAGTCGACCCATCAGCCCCAGCATTTT
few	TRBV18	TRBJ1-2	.	CASSPEGTAANYGYTF	TGTGCCAGCTCACCAGAGGGAACAGCAGCTAACTATGGCTACACCTTC
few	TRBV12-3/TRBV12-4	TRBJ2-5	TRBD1	CASSQGQLEETQYF	TGTGCCAGCAGTCAGGGACAGCTCGAGGAGACCCAGTACTTC
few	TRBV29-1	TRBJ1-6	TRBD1	CSVRTGDNSPLHF	TGCAGCGTCAGGACAGGGGATAATTCACCCCTCCACTTT
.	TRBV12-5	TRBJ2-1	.	CASSLWTAYNEQFF	TGTGCTAGTTCCTTATGGACAGCTTACAATGAGCAGTTCTTC
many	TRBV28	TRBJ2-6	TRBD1	CASSGGQGISGANVLTF	TGTGCCAGCAGTGGTGGACAGGGGATATCTGGGGCCAACGTCCTGACTTTC
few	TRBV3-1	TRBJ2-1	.	CASSQGAGEQFF	TGTGCCAGCAGCCAGGGGGCCGGGGAGCAGTTCTTC
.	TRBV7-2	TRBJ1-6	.	CASSLEGVSPLHF	TGTGCCAGCAGCTTAGAAGGGGTCTCACCCCTCCACTTT
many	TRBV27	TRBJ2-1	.	CASSRLGSGSYNEQFF	TGTGCCAGCAGTCGGTTGGGTAGCGGCTCCTACAATGAGCAGTTCTTC
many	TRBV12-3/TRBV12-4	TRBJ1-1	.	CASSFADNGGAFF	TGTGCCAGCAGTTTCGCGGACAACGGCGGTGCTTTCTTT
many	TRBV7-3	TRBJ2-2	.	CASSTQATGELFF	TGTGCCAGCAGCACACAGGCCACCGGGGAGCTGTTTTTT